This is a list of T cell receptor beta chains from one sample in a study of blood T cell repertoires in COVID-19. The table came from immunoSEQ multiplex PCR; TCRdb's copy has only in-frame clones and leaves some out. The table records about 230,000 clones, around 78% of them present only once. The sequencing input was peripheral blood. The source of these receptors is a woman aged 70-85 years with active or convalescent COVID-19. The CDR3 runs from the conserved cysteine through the conserved F or W. Fields, in order: J gene, D gene, clone size, V gene, CDR3 protein, CDR3 DNA. D genes are given only for firm matches. A clone size is listed for some rows: how often the clone was seen (once, few, many), or a class if it is expanded.

>TRBJ2-1|TRBD1|NA|TRBV11-2
CASSSLTGGQGLNEQFF
TGTGCCAGCAGCTCGCTAACCGGGGGACAGGGACTCAATGAGCAGTTCTTC
>TRBJ2-1|TRBD2|NA|TRBV30
CAWSVRIGTSGRSEQFF
TGTGCCTGGAGTGTACGGATAGGGACTAGCGGGAGGTCGGAGCAGTTCTTC
>TRBJ2-5|NA|NA|TRBV9
CASSPGVGGETQYF
TGTGCCAGCAGCCCCGGGGTAGGGGGAGAGACCCAGTACTTC
>TRBJ1-5|NA|NA|TRBV7-9
CASSFGVFQPQHF
TGTGCCAGCAGCTTCGGTGTATTTCAGCCCCAGCATTTT
>TRBJ1-6|NA|NA|TRBV7-2
CASSILPPGDSPLHF
TGTGCCAGCAGCATTCTCCCTCCAGGGGATTCACCCCTCCACTTT
>TRBJ2-3|NA|NA|TRBV7-2
CASSLGDTSTDTQYF
TGTGCCAGCAGCTTGGGGGACACCAGCACAGATACGCAGTATTTT
>TRBJ1-1|NA|NA|TRBV19
CASSPTGTANTEAFF
TGTGCCAGTAGCCCAACAGGGACGGCGAACACTGAAGCTTTCTTT
>TRBJ2-1|NA|NA|TRBV10-3
CAISGTGVGVWEQFF
TGTGCCATCAGTGGAACCGGAGTAGGGGTATGGGAGCAGTTCTTC
>TRBJ1-1|NA|NA|TRBV9
CASSPHPNTEAFF
TGTGCCAGCAGCCCACACCCGAACACTGAAGCTTTCTTT
>TRBJ1-4|NA|NA|TRBV28
CASSFAGATNEKLFF
TGTGCCAGCAGTTTTGCGGGTGCAACTAATGAAAAACTGTTTTTT
>TRBJ1-1|NA|NA|TRBV12-3/TRBV12-4
CASSLYSNTEAFF
TGTGCCAGCAGCCTCTACTCGAACACTGAAGCTTTCTTT
>TRBJ2-2|TRBD1|NA|TRBV6-4
CASSDQTGPGELFF
TGTGCCAGCAGTGACCAGACAGGGCCCGGGGAGCTGTTTTTT
>TRBJ2-7|TRBD1|NA|TRBV19
CASRGTGFDEQYF
TGTGCCAGCCGGGGGACAGGGTTTGACGAGCAGTACTTC
>TRBJ1-4|TRBD1|NA|TRBV4-2
CASSQPGTATNEKLFF
TGTGCCAGCAGCCAACCTGGGACAGCAACTAATGAAAAACTGTTTTTT
>TRBJ1-1|TRBD1|NA|TRBV5-4
CASSPDRVRTEAFF
TGTGCCAGCAGCCCTGACAGGGTAAGAACTGAAGCTTTCTTT
>TRBJ1-2|NA|NA|TRBV3-1/TRBV3-2
CASTRGPGDGYTF
TGTGCCAGCACCCGAGGCCCAGGGGACGGCTACACCTTC
>TRBJ2-4|TRBD1|once|TRBV3-1/TRBV3-2
CASSQGDRGYIQYF
TGTGCCAGCAGCCAAGGGGACAGGGGGTACATTCAGTACTTC
>TRBJ2-2|NA|NA|TRBV15
CATSSRTGEAGELFF
TGTGCCACCAGCTCACGGACTGGAGAAGCCGGGGAGCTGTTTTTT
>TRBJ1-1|NA|NA|TRBV5-8
CASSLGLSNTEAFF
TGTGCCAGCAGCCTGGGACTCTCCAACACTGAAGCTTTCTTT
>TRBJ2-5|TRBD2|NA|TRBV5-1
CASSLTPGLVGETQYF
TGCGCCAGCAGCTTAACCCCGGGACTAGTAGGAGAGACCCAGTACTTC
>TRBJ1-1|NA|once|TRBV6-5
CASSPSTPGAFF
TGTGCCAGCAGTCCCTCAACTCCGGGGGCTTTCTTT